Each of the 28 T cell receptor beta chains below was sequenced from the same sample in a study of T cell responses to AZD1222 COVID-19 vaccine. The assay was immunoSEQ multiplex PCR, and TCRdb's table has in-frame clones only and misses some. This sample yields more than 70,000 clones, of which less than 95% are seen a single time; 3.3% belongs to the top ten. Sequencing was performed on peripheral blood, taken 28 days after the second AZD1222 dose. The receptors were gathered from an adult who received the AZD1222 COVID-19 vaccine.

The chain joins TRBV11-2 to TRBJ2-7, with D possibly matching TRBD2 (6 bases). Trimming took 5 bases from V and 6 from J, leaving 11 bases between them. The CDR3 has 12 residues. Per germline, CDR1 SGHAT and CDR2 FQNNGV. The CDR3 is CASSTGLLEQYF. CDR3 sequence (DNA): TGTGCCAGCAGCACGGGACTGCTCGAGCAGTACTTC.

The gene calls are TRBV30 and TRBJ1-1, with D tentatively TRBD1 (5 bases). The CDR3 covers 13 residues. V was clipped by 5 bases and J by 0 bases, with 10 bases between them. Germline V CDR1 and CDR2: GTSNPN, SVGIG (reference sequence). In DNA, the CDR3 is TGTGCCTGGCAGACAGCCCTGAACACTGAAGCTTTCTTT. Amino acid sequence: CAWQTALNTEAFF.

The V and J genes are TRBV11-2 and TRBJ2-2; maybe TRBD1 (6 bases). The CDR3 loop spans 13 amino acids. Germline V gene lookup returns CDR1 SGHAT and CDR2 FQNNGV. With 4 bases removed from V and 6 bases from J, the gap between germline ends came to 9 bases. The CDR3 protein is CASSSDRPGELFF. CDR3 bases: TGTGCCAGCAGCTCGGACAGACCCGGGGAGCTGTTTTTT.

The rearrangement joins TRBV2 to TRBJ2-2; D unresolved. CDR3 length equals 14 residues. Looked up from germline, CDR1 is SNHLY and CDR2 is FYNNEI. V dropped 6 bases and J dropped 1 base, with 9 bases sitting between them. Written as DNA, the CDR3 is TGTGCCAGCAGACGGTCCGAGAACACCGGGGAGCTGTTTTTT. Residues: CASRRSENTGELFF.

The gene calls are TRBV28 and TRBJ2-3; D remains ambiguous. The CDR3 runs to 13 residues. V lost 6 bases and J lost 4, with 11 bases in between. Germline lookup yields CDR1 MDHEN and CDR2 SYDVKM. The CDR3 coding sequence is TGTGCCAGCAGCTGGGAATCCCCAGATACGCAGTATTTT. Protein: CASSWESPDTQYF.

The rearrangement joins TRBV30 to TRBJ1-4; the D gene is possibly TRBD1 (6 bases). Germline values: CDR1 GTSNPN, CDR2 SVGIG (reference sequence). With 1 base removed from V and 8 bases from J, the gap between germline ends came to 20 bases. The CDR3 covers 16 residues. The CDR3 here is CAWSEGGGGLGEKLFF. In nucleotides, the CDR3 is TGTGCCTGGAGTGAGGGGGGAGGGGGTCTTGGAGAAAAACTGTTTTTT.

In this sample, this clone turned up once. V is TRBV11-2 and J is TRBJ1-3, with a weak D call TRBD1 (5 bases). V was clipped by 1 base and J by 2 bases, with 12 bases between them. CDR1 is SGHAT and CDR2 is FQNNGV in the germline V gene. This CDR3 spans 16 amino acids. CDR3 in amino acids: CASSLGLGGTGNTIYF. DNA for the CDR3: TGTGCCAGCAGCTTAGGATTGGGGGGAACTGGAAACACCATATATTTT.

This sequence joins TRBV5-7 and TRBJ1-2; TRBD1 matches at 7 bases. TRBV5-7 is flagged as an ORF with uncertain function. The CDR3 covers 13 residues. V dropped 5 bases and J dropped 5; count of bases not matched to a gene: 6. The CDR3 DNA reads TGTGCCAGCAGGGGGGGACAGCTATATGGCTACACCTTC. Residues: CASRGGQLYGYTF.

This chain links TRBV5-4 with TRBJ2-1; possibly TRBD2 for D (6 bases). The CDR3 length is 16 residues. Deletions cut 6 bases from V and 0 bases from J, with 16 bases between. The V gene's germline CDR1 is SGHNT and CDR2 YYREEE (reference sequence). The CDR3 DNA sequence: TGTGCCAGCACCCGGCCGGGACTCAGCTCCTACAATGAGCAGTTCTTC. Translated, it gives CASTRPGLSSYNEQFF.

V usage is TRBV7-2 and J usage is TRBJ2-7; a weak D match, TRBD2 (5 bases). CDR1 is SGHTA, CDR2 FQGNSA, per germline. Trimming shortened V by 4 bases and J by 2 bases, and 9 bases separated the two germline ends. CDR3 length equals 13 residues. CDR3: CASSSAGTYEQYF. DNA for the CDR3: TGTGCCAGCAGCTCCGCCGGGACCTACGAGCAGTACTTC.

This rearrangement joins TRBV27 to TRBJ1-1, with 9 bases aligning to TRBD1. Germline V gives CDR1 MNHEY, CDR2 SMNVEV (reference sequence). The V gene end was trimmed by 8 bases and the J gene end by 4 bases; junction bases not matched to a gene: 11. The CDR3 is made up of 15 amino acids. DNA of the CDR3: TGTGCCAGCGCCCTACAGGGGGCGCTTCTCACTGAAGCTTTCTTT. Its translation is CASALQGALLTEAFF.

The V and J genes are TRBV7-2 and TRBJ2-7; 7 bases map to TRBD2. The V gene's germline CDR1 is SGHTA and CDR2 FQGNSA. The CDR3 covers 15 residues. V lost 1 base and J lost 0; bases outside the gene matches: 3. The chain's CDR3 is CASSLGAGSSYEQYF. CDR3 nucleotides: TGTGCCAGCAGCTTAGGAGCGGGGAGCTCCTACGAGCAGTACTTC.

The chain is built from TRBV6-5 and TRBJ1-2, with D perhaps matching TRBD1 (6 bases). V was trimmed by 6 bases and J by 9 bases, leaving 14 bases between them. The CDR3 spans 12 residues. Germline CDR1 MNHEY, CDR2 SVGAGI. CDR3 in DNA: TGTGCCAGCAGGTCGGGGGGCCGGAGCTACACCTTC. The encoded protein is CASRSGGRSYTF.

J is TRBJ1-6 and V is TRBV10-2, with unresolved D. The CDR3 runs 14 residues. Trimming pared 8 bases from V and 10 bases from J, leaving 18 bases between. Germline V gene sequence: CDR1 WSHSY, CDR2 SAAADI. CDR3 sequence reads: CASSATPGESPLHF. The CDR3 nucleotides are TGCGCCAGCTCGGCCACTCCTGGGGAATCACCCCTCCACTTT.

V usage is TRBV28 and J usage is TRBJ1-2, with D unresolved. V gave up 7 bases and J gave up 6 bases, with 6 bases separating them. The CDR3 loop spans 10 amino acids. The germline V gene encodes CDR1 MDHEN and CDR2 SYDVKM. The chain's CDR3 is CASTGDGYTF. The CDR3 region has the DNA TGTGCCAGCACCGGGGATGGCTACACCTTC.

The genes are TRBV5-1 and TRBJ1-2; 10 bases line up with TRBD1. V dropped 4 bases and J dropped 6; count of bases not matched to a gene: 6. Germline values: CDR1 SGHRS, CDR2 YFSETQ. This CDR3 has 14 amino acids. DNA of the CDR3: TGCGCCAGCAGCGTGACAGGGGGCAGAGATGGCTACACCTTC. Residues: CASSVTGGRDGYTF.

CDR3 residues: CAISEPRNEKLFF. The CDR3 nucleotides are TGTGCCATCAGTGAGCCCAGGAATGAAAAACTGTTTTTT. The chain is built from TRBV10-3 and TRBJ1-4, with no clear D. Germline V CDR1 and CDR2: ENHRY, SYGVKD. This CDR3 is built from 13 residues. V was pared by 2 bases and J by 5 bases, with 6 bases between.

The chain uses TRBV6-2 or TRBV6-3 and TRBJ2-5, with TRBD1 matching over 7 bases. The V segment lost 5 bases and the J segment 3 bases; nucleotides outside the gene matches: 9. The CDR3 consists of 15 residues. CDR1 and CDR2 from the germline V gene are MNHEY and SVGEGT. The CDR3 reads CASSNYGTEKETQYF. CDR3 coding DNA: TGTGCCAGCAGTAACTACGGGACAGAGAAAGAGACCCAGTACTTC.

V is TRBV6-4 and J is TRBJ1-2, with a weak D call TRBD1 (5 bases). This CDR3 comprises 11 residues. V dropped 2 bases and J dropped 7 bases, with 5 bases sitting between them. Germline CDR1 and CDR2: MRHNA and SNTAGT. The CDR3 spells CASSDGGGYTF. CDR3 DNA sequence: TGTGCCAGCAGTGACGGGGGTGGCTACACCTTC.

The CDR3 sequence: CASSPGLGDNSPLHF. As DNA, the CDR3 is TGTGCCAGCTCACCAGGCCTGGGAGATAATTCACCCCTCCACTTT. The gene calls are TRBV18 and TRBJ1-6, with D unclear. The V end was cut by 2 bases, the J end by 5 bases, with 10 bases between. The germline CDR1 and CDR2 sequences are KGHSH and LQKENI. The CDR3 runs 15 residues.

The CDR3 is CASSPSQYADTQYF. The CDR3 nucleotides are TGTGCCAGCAGCCCCTCTCAGTACGCAGATACGCAGTATTTT. This chain uses TRBV9 with TRBJ2-3; D is ambiguous. The germline gives CDR1 SGDLS, CDR2 YYNGEE. V was trimmed by 4 bases and J by 4 bases, leaving 13 bases between them. This CDR3 is built from 14 residues. The full variable domain, with the rest looked up from reference TRBV9 and TRBJ2-3, is DSGVTQTPKHLITATGQRVTLRCSPRSGDLSVYWYQQSLDQGLQFLIQYYNGEERAKGNILERFSAQQFPDLHSELNLSSLELGDSALYFCASSPSQYADTQYFGPGTRLTVL.

The gene calls are TRBV7-9 and TRBJ1-1; D might be TRBD1 (5 bases). The CDR3 is 12 residues long. In germline, CDR1 is SEHNR, CDR2 FQNEAQ (reference sequence). V lost 5 bases and J 11 bases, leaving 15 bases between the germline ends. Here the CDR3 DNA reads TGTGCCAGCAGCCTGGAAGCCAAGGGGGCTTTCTTT. As protein: CASSLEAKGAFF.

In this sample, this clone turned up once. The rearrangement uses TRBV6-1 and TRBJ2-5; 12 bases match TRBD2. The V segment lost 2 bases and the J segment 4 bases; nucleotides outside the gene matches: 2. In germline, CDR1 is MNHNS, CDR2 SASEGT. CDR3 length: 15 residues. The CDR3 DNA reads as TGTGCCAGCAGTGAACTAGCGGGAGGGCCAGAGACCCAGTACTTC. This codes for CASSELAGGPETQYF.

The CDR3 reads CASSLGTGSADTQYF. CDR3 coding DNA: TGTGCCAGCAGCTTAGGTACCGGGAGCGCAGATACGCAGTATTTT. V is TRBV11-3 and J is TRBJ2-3; TRBD2 might be the D (6 bases). The V gene's germline CDR1 is SGHNT and CDR2 YENEEA. CDR3 length: 15 amino acids. V was cut by 1 base and J by 4 bases, with 12 bases left in between.

The chain uses TRBV3-1 (or the pseudogene TRBV3-2) and TRBJ2-1, with TRBD2 identical over 9 bases. The CDR3 has 18 residues. The germline gives CDR1 LGHDT, CDR2 YNNKEL (reference sequence). Trimming took 0 bases from V and 0 from J; bases not matched to a gene: 6. The DNA for the CDR3 is TGTGCCAGCAGCCAAGATTCTAGCGGGACCTTCTCCTACAATGAGCAGTTCTTC. Translation gives CASSQDSSGTFSYNEQFF.

The V gene is TRBV5-4, the J gene TRBJ1-2; 10 bases align to TRBD1. Looked up from germline, CDR1 is SGHNT and CDR2 is YYREEE (reference sequence). V dropped 1 base and J dropped 2; count of bases not matched to a gene: 8. This CDR3 comprises 17 residues. DNA of the CDR3: TGTGCCAGCAGCTTGCCCGGGACAGGGGCGGACAACTATGGCTACACCTTC. Translating it yields CASSLPGTGADNYGYTF. Using reference TRBV5-4 and TRBJ1-2 for the parts outside the CDR3, the full variable domain is ETGVTQSPTHLIKTRGQQVTLRCSSQSGHNTVSWYQQALGQGPQFIFQYYREEENGRGNFPPRFSGLQFPNYSSELNVNALELDDSALYLCASSLPGTGADNYGYTFGSGTRLTVV.

V gene TRBV25-1 combines with J gene TRBJ1-2, with 12 positions matching TRBD1. CDR3 length: 15 amino acids. Unmatched junction bases numbered 6, after V lost 3 bases and J lost 7 bases. Germline V gene sequence: CDR1 MGHDK, CDR2 SYGVNS. The CDR3 coding sequence is TGTGCCAGCAGTGAGGGACAGGGGGCGTTGGGTGGCTACACCTTC. The encoded protein is CASSEGQGALGGYTF.

The rearrangement joins TRBV11-3 to TRBJ2-6; TRBD1 matches 7 bases. In germline, CDR1 is SGHNT, CDR2 YENEEA. V was clipped by 4 bases and J by 1 base; unmatched bases: 16. The CDR3 consists of 20 residues. CDR3 protein: CASSSRRRTGDLSGANVLTF. Written as DNA, the CDR3 is TGTGCCAGCAGCTCCAGGCGGAGGACAGGTGACCTTTCTGGGGCCAACGTCCTGACTTTC. Complete variable domain (other parts from reference TRBV11-3 and TRBJ2-6): EAGVVQSPRYKIIEKKQPVAFWCNPISGHNTLYWYLQNLGQGPELLIRYENEEAVDDSQLPKDRFSAERLKGVDSTLKIQPAELGDSAVYLCASSSRRRTGDLSGANVLTFGAGSRLTVL.